This paragraph covers one TCR beta chain sequence. This entry comes from a study of blood T cell repertoires in COVID-19. CDR1 and CDR2 from the germline V gene are WSHSY and SAAADI. CDR3 length equals 14 residues. Trimming took off 1 base at V and 5 bases at J, with 11 bases between the two ends. Only in-frame clones appear in the TCRdb table, and some are missing; sequencing was by immunoSEQ multiplex PCR. The table has 200,000 to 250,000 clones, about 89% seen once. This TCR derives from a woman aged 55-70 years who had recovered from COVID-19. The sequenced sample consisted of peripheral blood. The V call is TRBV10-2, the J call TRBJ1-2; TRBD1 is a possible D gene (6 bases). This chain's CDR3 is CASSEYREIYGYTF. CDR3 nucleotides: TGCGCCAGCAGTGAGTACAGGGAAATTTATGGCTACACCTTC.